This T cell receptor beta chain was identified in a study of molecular identifiers for immune sequencing clone quantification (dated by TCRdb to about 2018). Regarding the research as a whole: For a replicate experiment, RNA from around 20,000 or 100,000 naive CD8 T cells was divided into five aliquots, of which four were sequenced. This methods study used CD8 T cells to benchmark TCR RNA copy counting and molecular-identifier clustering-based TCR repertoire sequencing (MIDCIRS). The study at large found these results: Identical TCR molecules sharing a barcode could cause highly expanded clone sizes to be underestimated. Modeling estimated about three recovered TCR RNA copies per cell, compared with around 9.7 by digital PCR, which implies about 30% capture efficiency. Naive libraries contained spiked-in Jurkat TCR RNA (approximately ten copies' worth), which is not part of the donor repertoire. Spiked-in Jurkat TCR RNA equal to a single cell's worth was reported to be detectable even within 1,100,000 naive CD8 T cells. In CMV-specific effector cells, clones with more than 20 RNA copies accounted for over 97% of molecules, whereas in naive cells such clones accounted for under 1%. When barcode sub-clustering was not used, chimeric consensus sequences inflated TCR diversity, with chimeras reaching as high as 47%.

The CDR3 covers 13 residues, taking in both the cysteine and the phenylalanine. The DNA shown is the 39-base CDR3, in frame from base 1. Libraries of naive CD8 T cells were generated from roughly 21,000 to 960,000 sorted cells, with 10%, 30% or 50% of the purified RNA used. On a BD FACSAria II, naive CD8 T cells were FACS-sorted as CD8+CD4-CCR7+CD45RA+ and collected into RLT Plus buffer. Detection sensitivity was tested by spiking Jurkat RNA equal to about 10 TCR copies' worth into samples containing roughly 19,000-1,000,000 naive CD8 T cells. Enrichment of CD8 T cells was done with RosetteSep CD8+ T Cell Enrichment Cocktail plus Ficoll-Paque, and ACK red cell lysis came afterward. Preparation of the library involved PCR. TCRdb shows the sequencer as Illumina HiSeq 4000. Bulk TCR libraries were made following a previously described method, with the TCR primers given in Table S5. The Qiagen AllPrep DNA/RNA kit was used to purify total RNA. Before any analysis, reads coming from multiple sequencing runs of the same library were combined into one pool. For the original study's pipeline: Only reads with exact TCR constant sequence were kept, trimmed to 150 nt, and grouped by their 12-nt molecular barcodes. Within each barcode group, reads were sub-clustered at a 15% Levenshtein threshold, and quality-weighted consensus sequences were built per RNA molecule. Non-functional sequences were filtered out, along with any lower-count sequence sitting one edit away from another sequence. Barcode sub-clusters with fewer than 20% of the maximum read count were removed, based on fitting two negative binomial distributions. In-frame beta chains were kept once TCRdb had trimmed the public reads at Q25 with fastp and called clones with MiXCR. Every CDR3 protein is listed once, alongside the most common genes and DNA of its rows. It is TCRdb's table, rather than the study itself, that gives the V and J calls and clone size. This sample holds about 510,000 distinct CDR3 sequences; around 21% were observed only once. About 0.78% of the sample is held by the ten biggest clonotypes.

Comment on this clonotype: This clone's antigen is unknown. A much larger clone lies one base from this, so it may be a read error.

The sequence was obtained from a human donor in good health. Some libraries in this study had Jurkat cell RNA spiked in. The chain is encoded by TRBV5-3 joined to TRBJ2-7, with 9 junctional bases fitting TRBD1. TRBV5-3 belongs to the ORF category, with a function that is uncertain. Specimen: naive CD8+ T cells from blood, with Jurkat cell RNA spiked in. The label giving this sample's cell subset or site can be read as: FACS-sorted CD8+CD4-CCR7+CD45RA+ naive T cells. The bases read TGTGCCACCACCGGGACAGGGACCATCGAGCGGTACTTC. It specifies CATTGTGTIERYF.